Included here is one T cell receptor (beta chain) sequence, with context. Its antigen is currently unknown. The sample belongs to a study of shared clonotypes between healthy human individuals. About the study: Each donor contributed plates that comprised three CD4 naive, three CD4 memory, two CD8 naive and one CD8 memory.

Study observations and caveats: Compared with memory subsets, naive subsets generally had larger estimated richness. When naive CD4 clonotypes were compared across a few donors, approximately 4.9% were shared.

Each sorted subset replicate got 200 ng genomic DNA, tens of thousands of genomes. TCRdb's copy holds only in-frame clones and misses some; the assay was immunoSEQ multiplex PCR. The sample carries about 2.1 million clones, about 93% recorded once. CD8 cells regarded as naive lacked CD45RO, were positively chosen for CCR7, and omitted terminally differentiated effector memory CD45RA+ cells. Per the germline V gene, CDR1 is SSHAT and CDR2 is FNYEAQ (reference sequence). Deletions cut 2 bases from V and 0 bases from J, with 13 bases between. The CDR3 covers 16 residues. This receptor was obtained from a man younger than 35 in good health. Some clones in this sample may be carry-over from other donors' samples. The sequenced sample was naive CD8+ T cells from PBMCs. The chain recombines TRBV7-7 with TRBJ2-5, with D hard to call. This CDR3 is CASSLSAYLNQETQYF. DNA for the CDR3: TGTGCCAGCAGCTTATCAGCCTACCTAAACCAAGAGACCCAGTACTTC.